The 30 T cell receptor beta chains reported below all come from one sample, sequenced in a study of identical twins. TCRdb re-derived calls from the 5' RACE reads in MiXCR, one entry per CDR3 protein. The sample comprises some 270,000 distinct CDR3 sequences, approximately 8.3% of which are singletons, and less than 4% rests with the top ten. This sample was also put to use in a study of yellow fever vaccine responses in identical twins.

The material sequenced was CD8+ T cells sorted from blood. These receptors were obtained from a woman aged 18-35 years in good health.

This clonotype was seen a handful of times. V is TRBV11-2 and J is TRBJ2-5; D possibly corresponds to TRBD1 (5 bases). Germline V gene sequence: CDR1 SGHAT, CDR2 FQNNGV. The CDR3 is 14 amino acids. V shed 3 bases and J shed 5 bases, with 13 bases lying between them. The CDR3 region has the DNA TGTGCCAGCAGCTTTGGGGCCCTCCCCGAGACCCAGTACTTC. The encoded protein is CASSFGALPETQYF.

In this sample, this clonotype turned up a few times. This chain joins TRBV28 and TRBJ2-1, with no clear D. With 1 base removed from V and 6 bases from J, the gap between germline ends came to 7 bases. Germline CDR1 reads MDHEN; CDR2 reads SYDVKM. This CDR3 contains 13 residues. The CDR3 reads CASSLSVVNEQFF. In DNA, the CDR3 is TGTGCCAGCAGTTTATCAGTGGTCAATGAGCAGTTCTTC.

This clonotype appeared many times. V is TRBV12-3 or TRBV12-4 and J is TRBJ2-2; either TRBD1 or TRBD2 may fit D (5 bases each). V was cut by 3 bases and J by 6 bases, with 11 bases left in between. This CDR3 spans 14 amino acids. This CDR3 reads CASSFGDASGELFF. DNA of the CDR3: TGTGCCAGCAGTTTCGGGGACGCCTCCGGGGAGCTGTTTTTT.

The V call is TRBV20-1, the J call TRBJ2-4, with no clear D. Germline loops: CDR1 DFQATT, CDR2 SNEGSKA (reference sequence). V dropped 0 bases and J dropped 7 bases, with 13 bases sitting between them. The CDR3 covers 14 residues. CDR3 loop: CSARDRGYGNIQYF. Here the CDR3 DNA reads TGCAGTGCTAGAGATCGTGGGTATGGGAACATTCAGTACTTC.

This sequence joins TRBV29-1 and TRBJ2-2; 9 bases are a match to TRBD1. V shed 6 bases and J 3 bases; nucleotides not matched to a gene: 14. The CDR3 runs to 17 residues. Germline V CDR1 and CDR2: SQVTM, ANQGSEA. CDR3 residues: CSVLPGQGQGDTGELFF. Here the CDR3 DNA reads TGCAGCGTCCTACCGGGACAGGGACAAGGGGACACCGGGGAGCTGTTTTTT.

This clonotype appeared many times. The V and J genes are TRBV4-3 and TRBJ2-1; 9 nucleotides align to TRBD2. The CDR3 runs 15 residues. The V gene end was trimmed by 4 bases and the J gene end by 2 bases; junction bases not matched to a gene: 3. CDR1 LGHNA and CDR2 YSLEER come from the germline V gene. The CDR3 reads CASSLRTSAYNEQFF. CDR3 in DNA: TGCGCCAGCAGCCTACGGACTAGCGCCTACAATGAGCAGTTCTTC.

This clonotype was counted only a few times. This chain uses TRBV29-1 with TRBJ2-1, with 13 nucleotides matching TRBD2. This CDR3 comprises 13 residues. J gave up 9 bases and V 7 bases, and 6 bases lay outside the gene matches. Per the germline V gene, CDR1 is SQVTM and CDR2 is ANQGSEA. CDR3 loop: CSGTSGSRGEQFF. As DNA, the CDR3 is TGCAGCGGGACTAGCGGGAGTAGGGGTGAGCAGTTCTTC.

This clonotype was detected a few times. This chain connects TRBV3-1 to TRBJ1-2, with 9 bases lining up with TRBD1. Germline V gene lookup returns CDR1 LGHDT and CDR2 YNNKEL (reference sequence). This CDR3 has 17 residues. J was trimmed by 0 bases and V by 1 base; bases with no gene match: 6. The CDR3: CASSQGDRALANYGYTF. The DNA of the CDR3 is TGTGCCAGCAGCCAAGGGGACAGGGCTTTAGCTAACTATGGCTACACCTTC.

This clonotype was detected a few times. V usage is TRBV18 and J usage is TRBJ2-5; tentatively, D is TRBD2 (5 bases). Germline CDR1 reads KGHSH; CDR2 reads LQKENI. The CDR3 extends over 13 amino acids. V was clipped by 6 bases and J by 3 bases, with 11 bases between them. The CDR3 sequence: CASSYGVEETQYF. DNA of the CDR3: TGTGCCAGCTCCTACGGGGTAGAAGAGACCCAGTACTTC.

This clonotype was observed a few times. The V call is TRBV15, the J call TRBJ2-1; D possibly corresponds to TRBD2 (6 bases). CDR3 size: 16 residues. Trimming took 0 bases from V and 6 from J, leaving 15 bases between them. The germline V gene encodes CDR1 LNHNV and CDR2 YYDKDF (reference sequence). DNA for the CDR3: TGTGCCACCAGCAGAGATCGAGGGAGGCCCTCCAATGAGCAGTTCTTC. Protein: CATSRDRGRPSNEQFF.

V gene TRBV5-1 combines with J gene TRBJ1-2; D is unresolved. Deletions cut 3 bases from V and 3 bases from J, with 6 bases between. The CDR3 is made up of 12 amino acids. The germline V gene encodes CDR1 SGHRS and CDR2 YFSETQ. The CDR3 sequence: CASSSEDYGYTF. The DNA for the CDR3 is TGCGCCAGCAGCTCAGAGGACTATGGCTACACCTTC.

This clonotype was seen just once. This chain joins TRBV3-1 and TRBJ1-6; weak D call: TRBD1 (6 bases). V was clipped by 11 bases and J by 7 bases, with 27 bases between them. The CDR3 has 17 residues. Germline V lookup: CDR1 LGHDT, CDR2 YNNKEL (reference sequence). Written as DNA, the CDR3 is TGTGCCTGCTGCCAAGGCGGCAGGGGCGATCGGAATTCACCCCTCCACTTT. Translated: CACCQGGRGDRNSPLHF.

This chain uses TRBV7-3 with TRBJ2-6; D is perhaps TRBD1 or TRBD2 (5 bases each). The CDR3 consists of 18 residues. The germline V gene encodes CDR1 SGHTA and CDR2 FQGTGA. The V gene lost 4 bases and the J gene lost 1 base, with 17 bases spanning the gap. The CDR3 spells CASSSPRGPFSGANVLTF. For the CDR3, the DNA is TGTGCCAGCAGCTCTCCCCGGGGCCCCTTTTCTGGGGCCAACGTCCTGACTTTC.

This clonotype was seen at least ten times. The rearrangement joins TRBV9 to TRBJ1-1; no firm D call. The germline V and J ends were trimmed by 0 bases and 4 bases, with 7 bases remaining between them. The CDR3 contains 13 residues. Germline V gene sequence: CDR1 SGDLS, CDR2 YYNGEE. The CDR3 nucleotides read TGTGCCAGCAGCGTAGGGGGTTCCACTGAAGCTTTCTTT. It yields the protein CASSVGGSTEAFF.

This clonotype was found many times. The chain employs TRBV29-1 and TRBJ2-1; a possible D gene is TRBD2 (7 bases). The V and J ends lost 0 bases and 2 bases respectively, with 11 bases between them. Germline V gives CDR1 SQVTM, CDR2 ANQGSEA. This CDR3 contains 15 residues. Written as DNA, the CDR3 is TGCAGCGTTGAAGATTTAGGGGGGGCCTACAATGAGCAGTTCTTC. Translating gives CSVEDLGGAYNEQFF.

This clonotype was seen only a few times. The V and J genes are TRBV27 and TRBJ2-1; possible D gene TRBD1, 6 bases. This CDR3 comprises 15 residues. Between the trimmed V and J ends, which lost 2 bases and 1 base, there was a span of 9 bases. The germline V gene has CDR1 MNHEY and CDR2 SMNVEV (reference sequence). The CDR3 bases are TGTGCCAGCAGTTTAGATCAGGGGTCCTACAATGAGCAGTTCTTC. Amino acids: CASSLDQGSYNEQFF.

The table lists this clonotype with many counts. V gene TRBV12-3 or TRBV12-4 combines with J gene TRBJ2-3; unclear D gene. CDR3 length equals 12 residues. Deletions cut 6 bases from V and 4 bases from J, with 8 bases between. The CDR3 DNA reads TGTGCCAGCAGCTTACTTGCAGATACGCAGTATTTT. This translates into CASSLLADTQYF.

The chain recombines TRBV20-1 with TRBJ2-7; TRBD1 is a possible D gene (6 bases). The germline V gene has CDR1 DFQATT and CDR2 SNEGSKA (reference sequence). The V end was cut by 7 bases, the J end by 3 bases, with 16 bases between. CDR3 length: 13 amino acids. The CDR3 bases are TGCAGTGTCAGGGGCGGGTTAGACTACGAGCAGTACTTC. Its translation is CSVRGGLDYEQYF.

This clonotype occurred many times. The chain couples TRBV20-1 to TRBJ2-1; D call uncertain. Germline CDR1 and CDR2: DFQATT and SNEGSKA (reference sequence). This CDR3 contains 10 residues. Deletions cut 0 bases from V and 12 bases from J, with 6 bases between. CDR3 loop: CSARDRWQFF. In DNA, the CDR3 is TGCAGTGCTAGAGATCGATGGCAGTTCTTC.

This clonotype showed up many times. The genes are TRBV29-1 and TRBJ1-2, with 9 bases lining up with TRBD1. Germline-derived CDR1 and CDR2 are SQVTM and ANQGSEA. V dropped 6 bases and J dropped 8; count of bases not matched to a gene: 10. CDR3 length: 13 amino acids. The DNA of the CDR3 is TGCAGCGTCGGGACAGGGTTGGGATACGGCTACACCTTC. Its translation is CSVGTGLGYGYTF. Full variable domain (rest looked up from reference TRBV29-1 and TRBJ1-2): SAVISQKPSRDICQRGTSLTIQCQVDSQVTMMFWYRQQPGQSLTLIATANQGSEATYESGFVIDKFPISRPNLTFSTLTVSNMSPEDSSIYLCSVGTGLGYGYTFGSGTRLTVV.

This clonotype came up a few times. The J gene is TRBJ1-2, the V gene TRBV7-9; TRBD1 agrees at 10 bases. Germline V gene sequence: CDR1 SEHNR, CDR2 FQNEAQ (reference sequence). V dropped 5 bases and J dropped 0; count of bases not matched to a gene: 6. CDR3 length equals 16 residues. CDR3 in amino acids: CASSPGTGATNYGYTF. In DNA form, the CDR3 reads TGTGCCAGCAGCCCCGGGACAGGGGCCACTAACTATGGCTACACCTTC.

This clonotype was picked up many times. This sequence joins TRBV29-1 and TRBJ2-1; D gene ambiguous. V lost 0 bases to trimming and J lost 4 bases, with 4 bases between them. The CDR3 runs to 12 residues. Germline V gene sequence: CDR1 SQVTM, CDR2 ANQGSEA. CDR3 residues: CSVEDRYNEQFF. In nucleotides, the CDR3 is TGCAGCGTTGAAGACCGGTACAATGAGCAGTTCTTC.

This clonotype was recorded many times. The rearrangement uses TRBV7-9 and TRBJ2-7; a possible D gene is TRBD2 (5 bases). Germline values: CDR1 SEHNR, CDR2 FQNEAQ (reference sequence). The CDR3 runs 15 residues. V was clipped by 1 base and J by 0 bases, with 10 bases between them. In nucleotides, the CDR3 is TGTGCCAGCAGCTTAGGCGGGTGGAGCTCCTACGAGCAGTACTTC. The encoded protein is CASSLGGWSSYEQYF.

The V gene is TRBV28, the J gene TRBJ2-2; D not resolved. Germline V CDR1 and CDR2: MDHEN, SYDVKM. CDR3 length: 15 residues. Trimming removed 5 bases from V and 4 bases from J, with 14 bases in between. This CDR3 reads CASSPHREVTGELFF. In DNA, the CDR3 is TGTGCCAGCAGTCCCCATCGAGAGGTCACCGGGGAGCTGTTTTTT.

The chain carries TRBV6-5 and TRBJ2-5; 7 bases map to TRBD1. This CDR3 region has 17 residues. The junction had 16 bases not matched to a gene; V was cut back by 4 bases and J by 5 bases. Germline assignment: CDR1 MNHEY and CDR2 SVGAGI. This CDR3 reads CASSSAATGATWETQYF. CDR3 nucleotides: TGTGCCAGCAGTTCAGCAGCTACAGGGGCCACGTGGGAGACCCAGTACTTC.

This clonotype was counted ten times or more. The chain carries TRBV10-3 and TRBJ2-7, with 13 bases identical to TRBD2. The CDR3 has 14 residues. V lost 4 bases, J lost 4 bases, and 1 base stayed unmatched. The germline V gene has CDR1 ENHRY and CDR2 SYGVKD. The CDR3 here is CAISGLAGGYEQYF. The CDR3 DNA follows: TGTGCCATCAGTGGACTAGCGGGAGGTTACGAGCAGTACTTC.

This clonotype was observed a few times. CDR3: CASSYNREVVYEQYF. The CDR3 DNA is TGTGCCAGCAGTTATAACAGGGAGGTGGTTTACGAGCAGTACTTC. V usage is TRBV6-5 and J usage is TRBJ2-7; D is possibly TRBD1 or TRBD2 (6 bases each). V lost 3 bases to trimming and J lost 4 bases, with 16 bases between them. The V gene's germline CDR1 is MNHEY and CDR2 SVGAGI. This CDR3 has 15 residues.

A note on this clonotype: The junction departs from the called germline gene at one end, perhaps through a read error. The V call is TRBV20-1, the J call TRBJ2-1; 11 bases map to TRBD2. This CDR3 is 18 amino acids long. Germline V CDR1 and CDR2: DFQATT, SNEGSKA (reference sequence). CDR3 amino acids: CSAGEVAGGLGSYNGQFF. CDR3 bases: TGCAGTGCTGGAGAGGTAGCGGGAGGGCTTGGCTCCTACAATGGGCAGTTCTTC.

The sample holds many counts of this clonotype. The chain has TRBV12-3 or TRBV12-4 and TRBJ2-1, with 7 bases that match TRBD1. J lost 3 bases, V lost 3 bases, and 2 bases had no gene match. The CDR3 loop spans 14 amino acids. The CDR3 reads CASSLGTDYNEQFF. For the CDR3, the DNA is TGTGCCAGCAGTTTGGGGACAGACTACAATGAGCAGTTCTTC.

The chain employs TRBV5-1 and TRBJ2-1; TRBD1 matches at 9 bases. V lost 0 bases and J lost 9; bases outside the gene matches: 4. The CDR3 runs 14 residues. Germline V gene lookup returns CDR1 SGHRS and CDR2 YFSETQ. CDR3 sequence reads: CASSLATGGFEQFF. The CDR3 DNA is TGCGCCAGCAGCTTGGCTACAGGGGGCTTTGAGCAGTTCTTC.